Sequencing of this T cell receptor (beta chain) was carried out in a study of T cell responses to AZD1222 COVID-19 vaccine. The assay was immunoSEQ multiplex PCR, and TCRdb's table has in-frame clones only and misses some. The data contain 100,000 to 150,000 clones, more than 90% of them singletons. CDR1 is LGHDT, CDR2 YNNKEL, per germline (reference sequence). Deletions cut 10 bases from V and 0 bases from J, with 12 bases between. CDR3 length equals 13 residues. The sequence was obtained from an adult who received the AZD1222 COVID-19 vaccine. The chain carries TRBV3-1 (or the pseudogene TRBV3-2) and TRBJ2-5, with D tentatively TRBD1 (6 bases). Here the sequenced sample was peripheral blood, taken 28 days after the second AZD1222 dose. CDR3 residues: CATYTGYQETQYF. DNA of the CDR3: TGTGCCACCTATACAGGGTACCAAGAGACCCAGTACTTC.